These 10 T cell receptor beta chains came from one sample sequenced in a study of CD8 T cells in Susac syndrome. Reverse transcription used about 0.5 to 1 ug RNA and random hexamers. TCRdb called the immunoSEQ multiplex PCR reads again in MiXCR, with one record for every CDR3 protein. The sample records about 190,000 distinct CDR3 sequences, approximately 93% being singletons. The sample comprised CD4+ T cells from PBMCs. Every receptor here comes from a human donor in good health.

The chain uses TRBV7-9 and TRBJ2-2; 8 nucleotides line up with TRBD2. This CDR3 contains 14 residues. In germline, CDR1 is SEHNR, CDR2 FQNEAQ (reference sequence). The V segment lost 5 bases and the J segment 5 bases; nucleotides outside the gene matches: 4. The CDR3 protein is CASSREGRTGELFF. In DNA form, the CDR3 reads TGTGCCAGCAGCCGGGAGGGCCGAACCGGGGAGCTGTTTTTT.

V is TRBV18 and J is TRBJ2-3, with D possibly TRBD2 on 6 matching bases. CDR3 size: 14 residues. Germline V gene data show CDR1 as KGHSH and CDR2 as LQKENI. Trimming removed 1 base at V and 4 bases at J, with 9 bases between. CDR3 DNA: TGTGCCAGCTCACCACTCGGGGGAGCAGATACGCAGTATTTT. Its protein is CASSPLGGADTQYF.

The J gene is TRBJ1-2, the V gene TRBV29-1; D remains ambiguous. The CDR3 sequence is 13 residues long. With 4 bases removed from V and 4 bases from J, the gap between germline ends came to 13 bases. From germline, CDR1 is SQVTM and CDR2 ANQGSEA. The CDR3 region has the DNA TGCAGCGTTGTAGCAAGGCGGGGCTATGGCTACACCTTC. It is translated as CSVVARRGYGYTF.

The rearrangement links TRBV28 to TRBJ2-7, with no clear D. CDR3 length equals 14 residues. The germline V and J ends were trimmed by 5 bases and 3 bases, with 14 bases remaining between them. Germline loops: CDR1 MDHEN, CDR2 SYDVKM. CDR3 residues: CASSTPGRNYEQYF. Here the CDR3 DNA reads TGTGCCAGCAGTACTCCCGGTAGGAACTACGAGCAGTACTTC.

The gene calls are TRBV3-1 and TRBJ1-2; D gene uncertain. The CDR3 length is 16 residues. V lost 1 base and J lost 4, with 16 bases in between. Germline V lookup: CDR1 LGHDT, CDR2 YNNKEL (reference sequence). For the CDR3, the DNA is TGTGCCAGCAGCCAAGTAGTAATCCCGCCAGCCTATGGCTACACCTTC. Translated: CASSQVVIPPAYGYTF.

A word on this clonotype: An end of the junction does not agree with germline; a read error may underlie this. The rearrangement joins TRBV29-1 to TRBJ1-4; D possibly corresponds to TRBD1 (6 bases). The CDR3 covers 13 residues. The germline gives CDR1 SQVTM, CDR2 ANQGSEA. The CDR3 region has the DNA TGCAGCGTTGGGGGGCAGCGTTCAGAAAAACTTTTTTTT. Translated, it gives CSVGGQRSEKLFF. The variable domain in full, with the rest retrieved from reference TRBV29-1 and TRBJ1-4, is SAVISQKPSRDICQRGTSLTIQCQVDSQVTMMFWYRQQPGQSLTLIATANQGSEATYESGFVIDKFPISRPNLTFSTLTVSNMSPEDSSIYLCSVGGQRSEKLFFGSGTQLSVL.

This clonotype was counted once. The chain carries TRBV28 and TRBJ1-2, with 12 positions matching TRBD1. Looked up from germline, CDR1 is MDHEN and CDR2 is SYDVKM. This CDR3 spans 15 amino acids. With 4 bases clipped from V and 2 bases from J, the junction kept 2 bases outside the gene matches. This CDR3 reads CASSSGTGGNYGYTF. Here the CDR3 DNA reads TGTGCCAGCAGTTCTGGGACAGGGGGCAACTATGGCTACACCTTC.

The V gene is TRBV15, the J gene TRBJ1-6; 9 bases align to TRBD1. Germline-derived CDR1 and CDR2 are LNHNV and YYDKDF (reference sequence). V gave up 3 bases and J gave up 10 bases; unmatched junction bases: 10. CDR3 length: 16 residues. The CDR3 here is CATSRGGSTGGSPLHF. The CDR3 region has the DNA TGTGCCACCAGCAGGGGGGGTTCGACAGGGGGATCACCCCTCCACTTT.

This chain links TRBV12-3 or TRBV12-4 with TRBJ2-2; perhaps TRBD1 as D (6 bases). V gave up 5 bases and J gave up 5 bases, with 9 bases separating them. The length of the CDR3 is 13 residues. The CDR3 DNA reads TGTGCCAGCAGTAATACAGGGACCGGGGAGCTGTTTTTT. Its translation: CASSNTGTGELFF.

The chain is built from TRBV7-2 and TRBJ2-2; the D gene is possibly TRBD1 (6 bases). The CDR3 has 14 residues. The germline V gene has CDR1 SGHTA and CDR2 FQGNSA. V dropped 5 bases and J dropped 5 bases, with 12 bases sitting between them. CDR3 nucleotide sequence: TGTGCCAGCAGCGGCAGGGGTGGAACCGGGGAGCTGTTTTTT. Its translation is CASSGRGGTGELFF.